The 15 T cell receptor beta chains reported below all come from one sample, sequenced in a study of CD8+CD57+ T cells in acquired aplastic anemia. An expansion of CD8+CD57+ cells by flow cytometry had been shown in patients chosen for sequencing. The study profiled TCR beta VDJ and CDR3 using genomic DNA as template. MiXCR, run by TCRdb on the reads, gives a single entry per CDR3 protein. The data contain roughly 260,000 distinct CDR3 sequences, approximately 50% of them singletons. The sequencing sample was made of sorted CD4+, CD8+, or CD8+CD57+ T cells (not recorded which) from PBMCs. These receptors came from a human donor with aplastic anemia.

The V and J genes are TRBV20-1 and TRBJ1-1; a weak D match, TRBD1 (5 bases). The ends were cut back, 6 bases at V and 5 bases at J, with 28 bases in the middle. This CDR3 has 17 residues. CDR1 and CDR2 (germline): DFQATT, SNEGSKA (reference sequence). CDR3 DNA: TGCAGTGCCAATCTTCTGACGGGACTAGCGGGAGTAACTGAAGCTTTCTTT. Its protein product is CSANLLTGLAGVTEAFF.

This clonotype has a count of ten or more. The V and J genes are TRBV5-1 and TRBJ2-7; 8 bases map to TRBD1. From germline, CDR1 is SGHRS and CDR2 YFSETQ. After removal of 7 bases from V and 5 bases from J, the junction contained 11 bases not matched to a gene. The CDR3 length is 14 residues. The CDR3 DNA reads TGCGCCAGCGGGACGAGACAGGGGACCCACGAGCAGTACTTC. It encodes CASGTRQGTHEQYF.

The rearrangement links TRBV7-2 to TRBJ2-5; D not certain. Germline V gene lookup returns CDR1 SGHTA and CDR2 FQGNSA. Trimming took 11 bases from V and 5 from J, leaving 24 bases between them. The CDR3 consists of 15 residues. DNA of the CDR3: TGTGCCGGCGGCTTAGGATCTCTAGTTCAGGAGACCCAGTACTTC. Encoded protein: CAGGLGSLVQETQYF.

The chain's CDR3 is CASSLNGKNTDTQYF. Here the CDR3 DNA reads TGTGCCAGCAGCTTAAATGGCAAGAACACAGATACGCAGTATTTT. V gene TRBV7-3 combines with J gene TRBJ2-3; no reliable D call. V lost 1 base and J 2 bases, leaving 10 bases between the germline ends. Germline assignment: CDR1 SGHTA and CDR2 FQGTGA. This CDR3 comprises 15 residues.

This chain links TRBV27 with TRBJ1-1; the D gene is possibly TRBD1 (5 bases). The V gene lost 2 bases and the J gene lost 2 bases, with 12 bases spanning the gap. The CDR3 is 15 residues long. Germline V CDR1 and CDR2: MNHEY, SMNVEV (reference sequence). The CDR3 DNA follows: TGTGCCAGCAGTTTAAACTGGGACGATAACACTGAAGCTTTCTTT. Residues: CASSLNWDDNTEAFF.

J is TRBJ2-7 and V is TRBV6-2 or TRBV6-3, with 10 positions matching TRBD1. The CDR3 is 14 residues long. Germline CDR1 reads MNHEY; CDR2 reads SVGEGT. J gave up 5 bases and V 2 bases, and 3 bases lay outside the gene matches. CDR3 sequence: CASSYGQGVDEQYF. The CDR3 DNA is TGTGCCAGCAGTTACGGACAGGGGGTCGACGAGCAGTACTTC.

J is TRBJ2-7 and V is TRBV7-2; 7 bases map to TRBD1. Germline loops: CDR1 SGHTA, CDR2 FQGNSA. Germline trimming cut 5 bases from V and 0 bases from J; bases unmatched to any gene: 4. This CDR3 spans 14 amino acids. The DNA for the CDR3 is TGTGCCAGCAGCGGTGACAGGGCCTCCTACGAGCAGTACTTC. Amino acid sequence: CASSGDRASYEQYF.

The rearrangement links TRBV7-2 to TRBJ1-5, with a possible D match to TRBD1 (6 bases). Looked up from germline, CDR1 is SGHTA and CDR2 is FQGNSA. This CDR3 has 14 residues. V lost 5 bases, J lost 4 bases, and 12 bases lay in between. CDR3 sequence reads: CASSNRVGNQPQHF. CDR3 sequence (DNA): TGTGCCAGCAGCAACAGGGTGGGTAATCAGCCCCAGCATTTT. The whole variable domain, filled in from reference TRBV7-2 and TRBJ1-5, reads GAGVSQSPSNKVTEKGKDVELRCDPISGHTALYWYRQSLGQGLEFLIYFQGNSAPDKSGLPSDRFSAERTGGSVSTLTIQRTQQEDSAVYLCASSNRVGNQPQHFGDGTRLSIL.

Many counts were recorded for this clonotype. The CDR3 coding sequence is TGTGCCATCAGTGAGTCGACAGGGATCTACGAGCAGTACTTC. As protein: CAISESTGIYEQYF. J is TRBJ2-7 and V is TRBV10-3; 7 nucleotides match TRBD1. V was pared by 0 bases and J by 3 bases, with 2 bases of the junction left unmatched. The CDR3 is 14 residues long. The germline V gene has CDR1 ENHRY and CDR2 SYGVKD.

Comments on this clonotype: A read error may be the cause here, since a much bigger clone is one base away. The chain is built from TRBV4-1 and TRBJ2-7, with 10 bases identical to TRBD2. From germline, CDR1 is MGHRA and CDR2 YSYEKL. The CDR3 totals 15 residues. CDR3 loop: CASSQVLAGDYGQYF. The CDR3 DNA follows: TGCGCCAGCAGCCAAGTCCTAGCGGGAGACTACGGGCAGTACTTC.

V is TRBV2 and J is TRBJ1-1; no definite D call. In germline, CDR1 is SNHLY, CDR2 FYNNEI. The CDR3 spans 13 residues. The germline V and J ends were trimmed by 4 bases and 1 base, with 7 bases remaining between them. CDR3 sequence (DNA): TGTGCCAGCAGTGGCCCAGGGAACACTGAAGCTTTCTTT. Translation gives CASSGPGNTEAFF.

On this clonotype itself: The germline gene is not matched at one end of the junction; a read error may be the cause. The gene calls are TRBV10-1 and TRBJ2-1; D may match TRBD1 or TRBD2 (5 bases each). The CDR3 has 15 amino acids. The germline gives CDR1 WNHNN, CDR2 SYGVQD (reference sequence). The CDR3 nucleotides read TGTGCCAGCAGCTCCCGGGACCAGTCCTACAATGAGCAGTTCTTC. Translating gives CASSSRDQSYNEQFF.

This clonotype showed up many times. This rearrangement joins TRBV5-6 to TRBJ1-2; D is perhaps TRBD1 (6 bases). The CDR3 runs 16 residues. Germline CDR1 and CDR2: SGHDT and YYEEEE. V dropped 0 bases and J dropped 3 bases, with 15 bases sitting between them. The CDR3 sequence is CASSLGGGRLHYGYTF. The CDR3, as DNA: TGTGCCAGCAGCTTGGGCGGGGGGCGTCTTCACTATGGCTACACCTTC.

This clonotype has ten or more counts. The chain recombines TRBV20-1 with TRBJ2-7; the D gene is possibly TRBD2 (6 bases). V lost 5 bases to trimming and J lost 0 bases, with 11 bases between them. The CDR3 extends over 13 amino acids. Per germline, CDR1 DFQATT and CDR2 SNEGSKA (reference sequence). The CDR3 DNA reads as TGCAGTGCTTCAGACGGGAGCTCCTACGAGCAGTACTTC. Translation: CSASDGSSYEQYF.

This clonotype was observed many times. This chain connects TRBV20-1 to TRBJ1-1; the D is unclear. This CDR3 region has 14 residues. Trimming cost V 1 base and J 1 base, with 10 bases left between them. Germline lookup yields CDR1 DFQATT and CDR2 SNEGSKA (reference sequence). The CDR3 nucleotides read TGCAGTGCTAGAGTTGGGGAATCGAACACTGAAGCTTTCTTT. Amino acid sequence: CSARVGESNTEAFF.